This TCR beta chain was obtained from a study of identical twins. Regarding the study as a whole: Memory repertoires showed no such pattern, whereas abundant cord blood beta clonotypes carried fewer insertions. There was more out-of-frame TCR alpha sharing in monozygotic twins than models estimated.

The sample holds a few counts of this clonotype. The antigen is not known. MiXCR, applied by TCRdb to the 5' RACE reads, yields one record per CDR3 protein. The repertoire includes some 600,000 distinct CDR3 sequences, around 7.5% of them detected once, and approximately 1.5% sits in the top ten. The CDR3 sequence is 14 residues long. V gave up 4 bases and J gave up 1 base, with 11 bases separating them. Germline V gives CDR1 SGHRS, CDR2 YFSETQ. These same data were also listed under a study on yellow fever vaccine responses in identical twins.

What was sequenced was PBMCs. J is TRBJ2-5 and V is TRBV5-1, with D tentatively TRBD1 or TRBD2 (5 bases each). This sequence originates from a woman in her late teens or twenties in good health. CDR3 region: CASSPVGVQETQYF. The CDR3 DNA follows: TGCGCCAGCAGCCCCGTGGGGGTCCAAGAGACCCAGTACTTC.